The 7 T cell receptor beta chains given below trace back to one sample, sequenced in a study of T cells in localized non-small cell lung cancer. The assay was immunoSEQ multiplex PCR, and TCRdb's table has in-frame clones only and misses some. The sample consists of 50,000 to 55,000 clones, 80% to 85% of them appearing once. The sequencing here drew on peripheral blood mononuclear cells, taken before any cancer treatment. The receptors were gathered from a man between 40 and 75 years old with stage III lung adenocarcinoma.

The chain joins TRBV7-2 to TRBJ2-1, with D possibly being TRBD2 (7 bases). Trimming took 2 bases from V and 5 from J, leaving 13 bases between them. The CDR3 contains 15 residues. Germline V gene lookup returns CDR1 SGHTA and CDR2 FQGNSA. DNA of the CDR3: TGTGCCAGCAGCTTAAGTGCGGGGGACAACAATGAGCAGTTCTTC. Protein: CASSLSAGDNNEQFF.

This rearrangement joins TRBV5-1 to TRBJ2-3; D is perhaps TRBD2 (6 bases). CDR3 length: 14 residues. The V end lost 6 bases, the J end lost 2 bases, and 13 bases lay between the germline ends. Germline V gene data show CDR1 as SGHRS and CDR2 as YFSETQ. DNA for the CDR3: TGCGCCAGCAAAGTTGGCGGGGACACAGATACGCAGTATTTT. It encodes CASKVGGDTDTQYF.

The sample holds one count of this clone. The V and J genes are TRBV15 and TRBJ2-3; no reliable D call. Germline CDR1 is LNHNV and CDR2 is YYDKDF (reference sequence). Trimming cost V 0 bases and J 4 bases, with 14 bases left between them. The CDR3 totals 16 residues. CDR3 protein: CATSRDLTLLSDTQYF. CDR3 sequence (DNA): TGTGCCACCAGCAGAGATCTGACCCTACTTTCAGATACGCAGTATTTT.

J is TRBJ2-5 and V is TRBV5-1, with 14 bases identical to TRBD2. Germline CDR1 reads SGHRS; CDR2 reads YFSETQ. The junction had 5 bases not matched to a gene; V was cut back by 6 bases and J by 4 bases. The CDR3 is 15 residues long. The CDR3 nucleotides are TGCGCCAGCACCTGGACTAGCGGGGGGACAGAGACCCAGTACTTC. Amino acid sequence: CASTWTSGGTETQYF.

The chain links TRBV19 to TRBJ2-1; tentative D call: TRBD2 (6 bases). V was clipped by 4 bases and J by 1 base, with 11 bases between them. Germline V gene data show CDR1 as LNHDA and CDR2 as SQIVND (reference sequence). This CDR3 contains 15 residues. CDR3 protein: CASSTSALSYNEQFF. The CDR3 DNA is TGTGCCAGTAGTACTAGCGCCTTATCCTACAATGAGCAGTTCTTC.

V and J are TRBV7-9 and TRBJ1-2; D perhaps matches TRBD1 (5 bases). This CDR3 is 13 amino acids long. Between the trimmed V and J ends, which lost 3 bases and 7 bases, there was a span of 12 bases. The germline V gene has CDR1 SEHNR and CDR2 FQNEAQ (reference sequence). CDR3 sequence (DNA): TGTGCCAGCAGCTTTGCGGAGGGGTCTGGCTACACCTTC. Protein: CASSFAEGSGYTF.

J is TRBJ2-7 and V is TRBV9, with 8 bases fitting TRBD2. The CDR3 has 15 residues. Germline trimming cut 0 bases from V and 3 bases from J; bases unmatched to any gene: 5. Germline V lookup: CDR1 SGDLS, CDR2 YYNGEE. DNA of the CDR3: TGTGCCAGCAGCGTAGCGCCGGGAGGGAACTACGAGCAGTACTTC. Protein product: CASSVAPGGNYEQYF.